This TCR beta chain was retrieved from a study of blood T cells in healthy people across ages (dated by TCRdb to between 2014 and 2016). Some background on the complete study: Template switching captured roughly one uniquely barcoded TCR beta cDNA molecule per two T cells in model experiments. Using deep sequencing normalized with unique cDNA molecular identifiers, the study measured how TCR beta repertoire diversity changes with age. The donors were split into four age groups: young (average about 16 years), middle-aged (more than 35), aged (over 55) and long-lived (approximately 80). Donors of different ages were randomly distributed across sequencing lanes to avoid experimental bias. For two donors (one aged 18 to 29 and one aged 80 or older), the study analyzed two additional independent replicas of 1 million unique cDNA reads from the same blood draw.

The CDR3 has 14 amino acids, counting the end cysteine and phenylalanine. This entry keeps only the CDR3 DNA: 42 bases, framed from base 1. V drops 2 bases and J drops 12 bases, leaving 17 bases in between. The germline V gene provides CDR1 LGHNA and CDR2 YSLEER. The library was prepared using 5' RACE. Data came from an Illumina HiSeq 2500. A second PCR of about 7 to 12 cycles was performed with a sample-barcoded 5' primer and a J-beta primer mix. A unique molecular identifier was introduced onto each TCR beta cDNA molecule by a template-switch 5' adaptor carrying 12 random nucleotides. At least 3 million CDR3-containing paired-end reads were obtained from each sample. First-strand cDNA was synthesized from all RNA with the Mint cDNA synthesis kit, primed by a TRBC-specific oligonucleotide. After uracil-DNA glycosylase treatment, a first 18-cycle PCR used universal primers M1SS and BC2_uni_R on all cDNA. The authors' analysis ran thus. For normalization, 1 million high-quality reads, each with a distinct molecular identifier, were randomly selected from each sample. Reads with shared molecular identifiers were discarded instead of being binned into consensus sequences. MiTCR, run with a Q25 quality threshold and the strictest error-elimination algorithm, handled CDR3 identification, clonotype clustering and error correction. Lower-bound total TCR beta diversity was estimated with a nonparametric unseen species model using Euler transformation. Clones were called with MiXCR by TCRdb after fastp trimmed the public reads at Q25, and only in-frame beta chains were retained. Each record represents a unique CDR3 protein, reported with the most common genes and DNA among its rows. TCRdb's processing, not the study's, gives the V and J calls here. Within this sample are approximately 1.5 million distinct CDR3 sequences, with around 40% of them counted one time only. Of the sample, about 4.1% falls within the top ten clones.

What the study reported, not specific to this receptor: Since profiling was done on bulk unsorted PBMCs, naive and antigen-experienced compartments could not be conclusively compared. Donor CMV infection status was unknown, potentially confounding age-related changes in expanded clonotypes. Total diversity estimates from one million sequenced T cells were considered lower bounds and underestimates. The percentage of naive T cells measured by flow cytometry correlated strongly with observed TCR beta diversity. Compared with the aged group, the long-lived group had more naive CD4+ T cells, fewer expanded clones and increased TCR diversity, a pattern suggesting age selection. As age increased, observed TCR beta diversity per million T cells dropped in a roughly linear way, and a significant reduction was already evident by age around 41.

About this clonotype itself: Its cognate antigen has yet to be identified. No quality values exist for individual bases; no much larger clone is one base distant.

Systemically healthy Caucasian individuals from Russia, 35 to 40 in total and aged roughly 6 to 100 years, were included as donors. Each donor gave about 11 milliliters of peripheral blood, drawn into EDTA-treated Vacutainer tubes. Ficoll-Paque density-gradient centrifugation was used to isolate PBMCs, with at least 7 million per sample. Trizol reagent was used to extract total RNA from the PBMCs, yielding at least 6 micrograms per sample. The percentages of naive CD45RAhigh/CD27high T cells were determined by flow cytometry on a PBMC aliquot from every donor. Sequencing was done on a sample of blood. This chain is built from TRBV4-3 and TRBJ2-1, with TRBD1 tentatively as D gene (6 bases match). This clonotype was obtained from a woman aged 18-29 years in good health. The nucleotides are TGCGCCAGCAGCCAACTTCTCACAGGGAGCAGGCAGTTCTTC. The resulting protein is CASSQLLTGSRQFF.